The sequence of this TCR beta chain was determined in a study of cytomegalovirus exposure and HLA in healthy donors. This table comes from immunoSEQ multiplex PCR, and its TCRdb copy is limited to in-frame clones, with some not included. There are under 250,000 clones in the sample; over 80% occur only once, and 5.5% to 7% lies in the top ten. The CDR3 is made up of 13 amino acids. V gave up 5 bases and J gave up 8 bases, with 13 bases separating them. Germline V gene sequence: CDR1 SGHRS, CDR2 YFSETQ. The chain links TRBV5-1 to TRBJ1-4; D might be TRBD1 (6 bases). This receptor was obtained from a young woman in good health and CMV-seronegative. Sequencing was done on a sample of PBMCs. CDR3 nucleotide sequence: TGCGCCAGCAGGTCCCGACAGGCCGAAAAACTGTTTTTT. It yields the protein CASRSRQAEKLFF.